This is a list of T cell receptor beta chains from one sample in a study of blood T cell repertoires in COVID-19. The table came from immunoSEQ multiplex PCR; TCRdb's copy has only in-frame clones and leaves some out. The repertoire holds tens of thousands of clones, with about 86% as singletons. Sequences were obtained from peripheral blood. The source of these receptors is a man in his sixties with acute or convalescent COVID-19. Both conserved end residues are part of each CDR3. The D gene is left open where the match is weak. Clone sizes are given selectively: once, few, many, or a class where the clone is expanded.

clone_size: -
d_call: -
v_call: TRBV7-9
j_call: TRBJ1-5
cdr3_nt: TGTGCCAGCAGCTCTACGAGGGCGTTTGTCGAAAGCAATCAGCCCCAGCATTTT
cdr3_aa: CASSSTRAFVESNQPQHF

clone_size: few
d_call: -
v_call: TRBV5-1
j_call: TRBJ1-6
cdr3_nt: TGCGCCAGCAGCCCGGGGGGGGCTAATTCACCCCTCCACTTT
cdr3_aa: CASSPGGANSPLHF

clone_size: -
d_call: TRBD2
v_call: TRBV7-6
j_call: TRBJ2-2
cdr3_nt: TGTGCCAGCAGGAGGCCAGCGGGGGGTCTCGCGAACACCGGGGAGCTGTTTTTT
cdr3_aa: CASRRPAGGLANTGELFF

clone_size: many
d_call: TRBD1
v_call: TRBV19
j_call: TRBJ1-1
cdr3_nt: TGTGCCAGTAGTATGGGGTCAGGGGGCTTCACTGAAGCTTTCTTT
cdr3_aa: CASSMGSGGFTEAFF

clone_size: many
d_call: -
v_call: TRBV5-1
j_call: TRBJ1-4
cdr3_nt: TGCGCCAGCAGCGTCACCCCGACAGACGTTATGTCTAATGAAAAACTGTTTTTT
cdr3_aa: CASSVTPTDVMSNEKLFF

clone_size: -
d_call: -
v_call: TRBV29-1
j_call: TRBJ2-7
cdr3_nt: TGCAGCGCCCTTCCTGCGGCAGCGGGTGAGCAGTACTTC
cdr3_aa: CSALPAAAGEQYF

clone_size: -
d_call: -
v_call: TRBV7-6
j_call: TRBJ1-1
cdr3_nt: TGTGCCAGCAGCTTAAGCGAGAACACTGAAGCTTTCTTT
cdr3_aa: CASSLSENTEAFF

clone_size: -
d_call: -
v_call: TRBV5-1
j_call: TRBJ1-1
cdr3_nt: TGCGCCAGCAGCCCCGGGACACTTGGGGCCACTGAAGCTTTCTTT
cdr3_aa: CASSPGTLGATEAFF

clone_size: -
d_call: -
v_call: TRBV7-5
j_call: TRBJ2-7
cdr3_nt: TGTGCCAGAAGCCCTCAACCGGGACTGGGAACCTACGAGCAGTACTTC
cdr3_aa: CARSPQPGLGTYEQYF

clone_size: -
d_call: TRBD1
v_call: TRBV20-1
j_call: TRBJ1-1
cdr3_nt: TGCAGTGCTCCTTCGGGACAGGGGCAGCTCTTT
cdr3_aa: CSAPSGQGQLF

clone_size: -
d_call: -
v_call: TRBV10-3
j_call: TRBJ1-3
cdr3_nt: TGTGCCATCAGTGAGGCCGGCTCTGGAAACACCATATATTTT
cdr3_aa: CAISEAGSGNTIYF

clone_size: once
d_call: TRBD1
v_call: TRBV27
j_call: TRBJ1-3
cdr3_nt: TGTGCCAGCAGTCGGACCACAGGGGGTGTCTCTGGAAACACCATATATTTT
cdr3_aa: CASSRTTGGVSGNTIYF

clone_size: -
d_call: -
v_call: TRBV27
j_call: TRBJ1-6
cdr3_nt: TGTGCCAGCACCAACCGGGGTAATAATTCACCCCTCCACTTT
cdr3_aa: CASTNRGNNSPLHF

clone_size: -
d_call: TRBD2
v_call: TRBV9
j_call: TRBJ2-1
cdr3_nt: TGTGCCAGCAGCGACAACTGGGGGGAGGGCCGGATTGAGCAGTTCTTC
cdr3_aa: CASSDNWGEGRIEQFF

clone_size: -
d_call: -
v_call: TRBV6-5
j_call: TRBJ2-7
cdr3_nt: TGTGCCAGCAGTTACTCCCTAGCATCCGAGCAGTACTTC
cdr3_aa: CASSYSLASEQYF

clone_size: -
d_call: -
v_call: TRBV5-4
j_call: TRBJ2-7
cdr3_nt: TGTGCCAGCAGCTTGGATCACAGGAGCTACGAGCAGTACTTC
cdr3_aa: CASSLDHRSYEQYF

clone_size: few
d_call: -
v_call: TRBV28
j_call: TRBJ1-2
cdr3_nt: TGTGCCAGCACCCAACAGAACTATGGCTACACCTTC
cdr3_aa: CASTQQNYGYTF

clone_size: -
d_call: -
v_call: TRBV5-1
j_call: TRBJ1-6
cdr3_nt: TGCGCCAGCAGCTCAACAAGATCCTATAATTCACCCCTCCACTTT
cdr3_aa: CASSSTRSYNSPLHF

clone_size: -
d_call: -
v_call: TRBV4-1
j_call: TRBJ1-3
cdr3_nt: TGCGCCAGCAGCCAAGGGACAGTCTCTGGAAACACCATATATTTT
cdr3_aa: CASSQGTVSGNTIYF

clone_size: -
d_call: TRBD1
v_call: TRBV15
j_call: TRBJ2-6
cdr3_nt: TGTGCCACCAGCACGCGGGGACAGGGGATAAGCTCTGGGGCCAACGTCCTGACTTTC
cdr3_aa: CATSTRGQGISSGANVLTF

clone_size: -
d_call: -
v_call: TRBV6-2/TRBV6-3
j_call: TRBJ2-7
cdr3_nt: TGTGCCAGCAGTTACCTTGGGGACCGGAGGGACGAGCAGTACTTC
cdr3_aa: CASSYLGDRRDEQYF

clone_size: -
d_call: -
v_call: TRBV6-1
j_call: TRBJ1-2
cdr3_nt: TGTGCCAGCAGTGACCTCCTTGAGGGGGAGAACTATGGCTACACCTTC
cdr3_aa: CASSDLLEGENYGYTF

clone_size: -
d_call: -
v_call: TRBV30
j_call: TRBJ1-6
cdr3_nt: TGTGCCTGGAGTGGACAGGCGGGTTCACCCCTCCACTTT
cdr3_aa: CAWSGQAGSPLHF

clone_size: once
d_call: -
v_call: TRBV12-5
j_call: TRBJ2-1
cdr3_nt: TGTGCTAGTGGTTTGGTCCCTCTGGGGGCGTACAATGAGCAGTTCTTC
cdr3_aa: CASGLVPLGAYNEQFF

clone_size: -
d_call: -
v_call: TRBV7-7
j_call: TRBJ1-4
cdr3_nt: TGTGCCAGCAGCGAGAGGGCTGCAACTAATGAAAAACTGTTTTTT
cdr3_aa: CASSERAATNEKLFF

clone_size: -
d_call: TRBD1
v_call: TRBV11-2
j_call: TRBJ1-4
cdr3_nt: TGTGCCAGCAGCCACGGGACAGCTAATGAAAAACTGTTTTTT
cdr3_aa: CASSHGTANEKLFF

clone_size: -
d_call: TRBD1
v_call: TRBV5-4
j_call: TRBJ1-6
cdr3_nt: TGTGCCAGCAGCGAGGGACAGGGAAGAAATAATTCACCCCTCCACTTT
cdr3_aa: CASSEGQGRNNSPLHF

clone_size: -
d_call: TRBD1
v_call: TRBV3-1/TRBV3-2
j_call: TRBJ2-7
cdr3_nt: TGTGCCAGCAGCAATCAGGGGGCGCCGATGAAGGCGACGACGGCTTACGAGCAGTACTTC
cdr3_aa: CASSNQGAPMKATTAYEQYF

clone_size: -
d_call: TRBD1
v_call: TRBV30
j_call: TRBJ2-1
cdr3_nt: TGTGCCTGGAGTGATCCACAGGGGTTTAATGAGCAGTTCTTC
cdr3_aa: CAWSDPQGFNEQFF

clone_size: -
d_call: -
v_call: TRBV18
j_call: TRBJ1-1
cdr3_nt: TGTGCCAGCTCACCACCCCAGGGTTACACTGAAGCTTTCTTT
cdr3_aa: CASSPPQGYTEAFF

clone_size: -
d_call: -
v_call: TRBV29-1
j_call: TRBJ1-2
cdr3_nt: TGCAGCGTTGGAGGAAAGGACTATGGCTACACCTTC
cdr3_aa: CSVGGKDYGYTF

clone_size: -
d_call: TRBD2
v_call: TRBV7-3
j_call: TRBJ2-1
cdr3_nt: TGTGCCAGCAGCTTAGGTCCCCTAGCGGGCCCATTTACCAATGAGCAGTTCTTC
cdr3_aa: CASSLGPLAGPFTNEQFF

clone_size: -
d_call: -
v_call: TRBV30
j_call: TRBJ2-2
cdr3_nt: TGTGCCTGGAGTGTACTCTTACCCGGGGAGCTGTTTTTT
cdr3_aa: CAWSVLLPGELFF

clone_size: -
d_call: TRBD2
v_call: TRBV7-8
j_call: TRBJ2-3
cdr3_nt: TGTGCCAGCAGCTATCGGACTAGCGGCTCAGGCACAGATACGCAGTATTTT
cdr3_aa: CASSYRTSGSGTDTQYF

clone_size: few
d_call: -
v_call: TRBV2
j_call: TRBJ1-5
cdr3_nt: TGTGCCAGCAGTGCCGGGGGTAGCAATCAGCCCCAGCATTTT
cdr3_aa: CASSAGGSNQPQHF

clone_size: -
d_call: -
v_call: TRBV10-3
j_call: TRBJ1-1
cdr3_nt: TGTGCCATCAGTGAGGAAGGGAGGGCGCGAGGCACTGAAGCTTTCTTT
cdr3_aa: CAISEEGRARGTEAFF

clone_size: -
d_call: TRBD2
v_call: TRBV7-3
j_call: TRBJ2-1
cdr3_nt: TGTGCCAGCAGCTTGCGCCCCGGGAGGAGGACCTACAATGAGCAGTTCTTC
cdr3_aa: CASSLRPGRRTYNEQFF

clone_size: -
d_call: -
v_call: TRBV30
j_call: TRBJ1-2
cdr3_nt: TGTGCCTGGAGTGTATCTAACAGGGTGCAAGGCTACACCTTC
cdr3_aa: CAWSVSNRVQGYTF

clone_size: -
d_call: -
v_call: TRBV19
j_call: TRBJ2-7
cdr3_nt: TGTGCCAGTAGTAGGCGGCAGGGCTACGAGCAGTACTTC
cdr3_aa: CASSRRQGYEQYF

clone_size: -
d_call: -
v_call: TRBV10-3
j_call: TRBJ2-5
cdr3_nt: TGTGCCATCAAGAGGGAAGCCCAAGAGACCCAGTACTTC
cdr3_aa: CAIKREAQETQYF

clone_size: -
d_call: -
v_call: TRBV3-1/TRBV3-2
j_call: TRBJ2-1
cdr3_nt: TGTGCCAGCAGCCAAGGAAGGGGGACCGTGAGTGAGCAGTTCTTC
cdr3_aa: CASSQGRGTVSEQFF

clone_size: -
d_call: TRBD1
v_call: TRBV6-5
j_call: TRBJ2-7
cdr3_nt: TGTGCCAGCAGTCCTACAGGGGGAAACTACGAGCAGTACTTC
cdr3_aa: CASSPTGGNYEQYF

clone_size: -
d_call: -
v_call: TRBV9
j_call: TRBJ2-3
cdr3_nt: TGTGCCAGCAGCGTACAGACATCCGATACGCAGTATTTT
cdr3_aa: CASSVQTSDTQYF

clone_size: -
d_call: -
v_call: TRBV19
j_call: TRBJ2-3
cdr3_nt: TGTGCCAGTAATGGAGGGCCCCCCACCGATACGCAGTATTTT
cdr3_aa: CASNGGPPTDTQYF

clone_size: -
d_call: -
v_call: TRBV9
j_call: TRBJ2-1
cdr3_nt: TGTGCCAGCAGCGTAGTGGAGGGCCCCTACAATGAGCAGTTCTTC
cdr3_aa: CASSVVEGPYNEQFF

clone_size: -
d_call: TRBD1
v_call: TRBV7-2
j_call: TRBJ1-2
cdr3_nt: TGTGCCAGCAGCTCAGGACAGGCCCACGATGGCTACACCTTC
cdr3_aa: CASSSGQAHDGYTF

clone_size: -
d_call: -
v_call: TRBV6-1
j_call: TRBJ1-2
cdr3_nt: TGTGCCAGCAGTGAAGAACGGGGTGTAGGGCCATCCACCTTC
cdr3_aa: CASSEERGVGPSTF

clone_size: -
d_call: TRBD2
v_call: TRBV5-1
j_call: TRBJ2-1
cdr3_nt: TGCGCCAGCAGGAGGCTAGCGGGGGGGAGCTCCTACAATGAGCAGTTCTTC
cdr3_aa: CASRRLAGGSSYNEQFF

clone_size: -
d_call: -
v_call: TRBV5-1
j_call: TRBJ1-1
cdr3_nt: TGCGCCAGCAGCTTGGACCGGGGAGGGAGCACTGAAGCTTTCTTT
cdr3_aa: CASSLDRGGSTEAFF

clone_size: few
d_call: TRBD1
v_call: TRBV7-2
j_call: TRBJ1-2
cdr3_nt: TGTGCCAGCAGCTCTCGGACAGGGGGCGCGTATGGCTACACCTTC
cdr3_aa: CASSSRTGGAYGYTF

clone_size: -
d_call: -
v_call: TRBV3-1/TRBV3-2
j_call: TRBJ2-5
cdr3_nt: TGTGCCAGCAGCCAAGGTGGAGCGGGCCTTGGGGAGACCCAGTACTTC
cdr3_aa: CASSQGGAGLGETQYF

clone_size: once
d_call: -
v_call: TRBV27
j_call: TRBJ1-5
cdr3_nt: TGTGCCAGCAGCCCCCCCCAGGGCAGGGTCAGGAGTCAGCCCCAGCATTTT
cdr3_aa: CASSPPQGRVRSQPQHF

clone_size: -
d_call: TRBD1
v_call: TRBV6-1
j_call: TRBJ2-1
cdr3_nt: TGTGCCAGCAGTGTCCATCCGGGACAGGGTTTAGGTGAGCAGTTCTTC
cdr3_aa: CASSVHPGQGLGEQFF

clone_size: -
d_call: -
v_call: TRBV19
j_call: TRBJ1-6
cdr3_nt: TGTGCCAGTAGTATGCCGGGGAGAAGGTCACCCCTCCACTTT
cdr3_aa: CASSMPGRRSPLHF

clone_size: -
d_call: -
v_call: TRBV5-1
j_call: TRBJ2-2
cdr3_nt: TGCGCCAGCAGCTCAGCTCCAGGACTAATCTGGGGGGAGCTGTTTTTT
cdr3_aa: CASSSAPGLIWGELFF

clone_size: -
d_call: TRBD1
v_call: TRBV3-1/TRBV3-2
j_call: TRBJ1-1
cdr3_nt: TGTGCCAGCAGGTGGGGTACCGGGACAGTGAACACTGAAGCTTTCTTT
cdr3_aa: CASRWGTGTVNTEAFF

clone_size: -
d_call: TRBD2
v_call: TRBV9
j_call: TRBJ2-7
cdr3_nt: TGTGCCAGCAGCGTAGGGCTTTCTGTGGCGGGAGGTTCCTCCTACGAGCAGTACTTC
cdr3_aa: CASSVGLSVAGGSSYEQYF

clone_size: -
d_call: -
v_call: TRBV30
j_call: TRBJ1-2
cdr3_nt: TGTGCCTGGAGTGTTGGGGGGGAAGGCTACACCTTC
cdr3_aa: CAWSVGGEGYTF

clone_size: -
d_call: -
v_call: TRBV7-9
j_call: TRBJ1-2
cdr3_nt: TGTGCCAGCAGCCTAACCTCGACGATTGGGCCAGCGGGCTATGGCTACACCTTC
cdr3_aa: CASSLTSTIGPAGYGYTF